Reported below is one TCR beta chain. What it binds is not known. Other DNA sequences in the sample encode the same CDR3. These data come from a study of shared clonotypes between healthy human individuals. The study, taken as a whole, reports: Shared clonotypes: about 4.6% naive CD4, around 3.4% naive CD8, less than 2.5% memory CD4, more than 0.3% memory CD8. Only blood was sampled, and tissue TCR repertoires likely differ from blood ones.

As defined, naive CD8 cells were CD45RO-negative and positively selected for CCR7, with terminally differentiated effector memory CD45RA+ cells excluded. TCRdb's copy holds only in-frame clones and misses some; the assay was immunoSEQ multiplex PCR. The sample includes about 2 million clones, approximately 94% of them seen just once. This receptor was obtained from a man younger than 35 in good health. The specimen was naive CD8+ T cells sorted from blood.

The CDR3 sequence is CASSKDSYEQYF. CDR3 DNA: TGTGCCAGTAGTAAAGACAGTTACGAGCAGTACTTC. J is TRBJ2-7 and V is TRBV19; TRBD1 is a possible D gene (5 bases). The CDR3 spans 12 residues. With 4 bases removed from V and 4 bases from J, the gap between germline ends came to 8 bases. CDR1 is LNHDA, CDR2 SQIVND, per germline (reference sequence).